The source of this T cell receptor (beta chain) is a study of T-cell reconstitution after alpha-beta-depleted transplantation in children. This clonotype was found many times. Unique molecular identifiers were incorporated into the prepared TCRbeta library. TCRdb redid the calling of the PCR reads with MiXCR, one entry per CDR3 protein. This table has a few hundred thousand distinct CDR3 sequences, approximately 13% appearing once. The sequences come from PBMCs from the stem cell graft donor, collected from the stem cell graft. The sequence was obtained from a human donor who donated a stem cell graft to a child with combined immunodeficiency.

The CDR3 sequence: CASTGIGSAEAFF. CDR3 nucleotide sequence: TGTGCCAGCACCGGCATTGGGAGCGCTGAAGCTTTCTTT. The chain combines TRBV12-3 or TRBV12-4 with TRBJ1-1; no clear D. The CDR3 loop spans 13 amino acids. V lost 7 bases to trimming and J lost 6 bases, with 15 bases between them.